The 18 T cell receptor beta chains reported below all come from one sample, sequenced in a study of shared clonotypes between healthy human individuals. The assay was immunoSEQ multiplex PCR, and TCRdb's table has in-frame clones only and misses some. The sample records approximately 530,000 clones, approximately 94% being singletons. The material sequenced was naive CD4+ T cells sorted from blood. Sample subset: CD45RA+ positively selected. The receptors come from a young woman in good health.

The chain recombines TRBV4-2 with TRBJ1-6, with D perhaps matching TRBD1 (5 bases). Trimming cost V 0 bases and J 9 bases, with 15 bases left between them. The CDR3 is 16 residues long. From germline, CDR1 is LGHNA and CDR2 YNFKEQ. The CDR3: CASSQEWDGRSSPLHF. Here the CDR3 DNA reads TGTGCCAGCAGCCAAGAGTGGGACGGCCGGAGTTCACCCCTCCACTTT.

The gene calls are TRBV28 and TRBJ1-1; no reliable D call. V lost 4 bases and J lost 0, with 15 bases in between. Germline V gene sequence: CDR1 MDHEN, CDR2 SYDVKM. This CDR3 spans 16 amino acids. The CDR3 DNA sequence: TGTGCCAGCAGTTCACGAGGAGCCTTAATGAACACTGAAGCTTTCTTT. Residues: CASSSRGALMNTEAFF.

V is TRBV19 and J is TRBJ1-5; a possible D gene is TRBD1 (6 bases). V gave up 1 base and J gave up 4 bases, with 20 bases separating them. Per the germline V gene, CDR1 is LNHDA and CDR2 is SQIVND (reference sequence). The CDR3 length is 18 residues. CDR3 loop: CASSIVGPGATSNQPQHF. The CDR3 DNA sequence: TGTGCCAGTAGTATAGTTGGTCCAGGGGCGACCTCTAATCAGCCCCAGCATTTT.

This chain uses TRBV7-9 with TRBJ2-3; 8 bases align to TRBD2. CDR3 size: 18 residues. Germline trimming cut 7 bases from V and 0 bases from J; bases unmatched to any gene: 15. Germline-derived CDR1 and CDR2 are SEHNR and FQNEAQ (reference sequence). The CDR3 DNA follows: TGTGCCAGCATCCTACACTTTACTTCTAGCGGGAGCACAGATACGCAGTATTTT. It encodes CASILHFTSSGSTDTQYF.

This clone was seen only once. J is TRBJ1-4 and V is TRBV2; tentative D call: TRBD1 (6 bases). V dropped 6 bases and J dropped 3 bases, with 14 bases sitting between them. This CDR3 region has 15 residues. In germline, CDR1 is SNHLY, CDR2 FYNNEI. This CDR3 reads CASRPDRISNEKLFF. The CDR3 nucleotides are TGTGCCAGCAGGCCCGACAGGATTTCTAATGAAAAACTGTTTTTT.

This clone was seen a handful of times. V usage is TRBV15 and J usage is TRBJ1-2; the match to TRBD1 covers 8 bases. Losses at the gene ends were 9 bases for V and 1 base for J; bases not matched to a gene: 1. Per the germline V gene, CDR1 is LNHNV and CDR2 is YYDKDF (reference sequence). The CDR3 length is 12 residues. The CDR3: CATGQDNYGYTF. CDR3 DNA sequence: TGTGCCACGGGACAGGATAACTATGGCTACACCTTC.

The chain joins TRBV27 to TRBJ2-1, with 8 bases lining up with TRBD2. The CDR3 runs to 18 residues. The germline gives CDR1 MNHEY, CDR2 SMNVEV (reference sequence). V gave up 3 bases and J gave up 0 bases; unmatched junction bases: 10. CDR3 region: CASSFDRLAQSSYNEQFF. DNA of the CDR3: TGTGCCAGCAGTTTCGACAGACTAGCGCAGAGCTCCTACAATGAGCAGTTCTTC.

The CDR3 DNA is TGCGCCAGCAGCGGGGGACTAGCGGGCCTCAATGAGCAGTTCTTC. This gives the protein CASSGGLAGLNEQFF. J is TRBJ2-1 and V is TRBV5-1; TRBD2 matches 12 bases. Trimming removed 4 bases from V and 6 bases from J; junction bases left unmatched: 5. The germline gives CDR1 SGHRS, CDR2 YFSETQ. The CDR3 covers 15 residues.

The chain joins TRBV25-1 to TRBJ1-1, with no clear D. V lost 4 bases to trimming and J lost 4 bases, with 13 bases between them. This CDR3 contains 14 residues. The germline gives CDR1 MGHDK, CDR2 SYGVNS. CDR3 sequence: CASSADGSGTEAFF. For the CDR3, the DNA is TGTGCCAGCAGTGCGGACGGGTCGGGCACTGAAGCTTTCTTT.

The chain couples TRBV5-1 to TRBJ2-1; 9 positions match TRBD2. Germline-derived CDR1 and CDR2 are SGHRS and YFSETQ. The V gene end was trimmed by 1 base and the J gene end by 6 bases; junction bases not matched to a gene: 8. The CDR3 runs 16 residues. CDR3 in DNA: TGCGCCAGCAGCTTGTGGGGAGCAGCGGGAGGCAATGAGCAGTTCTTC. Its protein is CASSLWGAAGGNEQFF.

The rearrangement joins TRBV10-1 to TRBJ1-1; 7 nucleotides align to TRBD1. The germline gives CDR1 WNHNN, CDR2 SYGVQD (reference sequence). V was clipped by 0 bases and J by 8 bases; unmatched bases: 3. The CDR3 extends over 13 amino acids. The CDR3 DNA sequence: TGCGCCAGCAGTGAGTCGTCGGGACAGGAAGCTTTCTTT. It encodes CASSESSGQEAFF.

V is TRBV6-1 and J is TRBJ1-2; D is undetermined. The length of the CDR3 is 12 residues. The V gene's germline CDR1 is MNHNS and CDR2 SASEGT. V was clipped by 1 base and J by 5 bases, with 5 bases between them. CDR3 protein: CASSEVGYGYTF. CDR3 DNA: TGTGCCAGCAGTGAAGTGGGGTATGGCTACACCTTC.

This clone has just a few counts. V gene TRBV2 combines with J gene TRBJ2-2; 10 nucleotides agree with TRBD1. Looked up from germline, CDR1 is SNHLY and CDR2 is FYNNEI. V shed 2 bases and J 3 bases; nucleotides not matched to a gene: 3. The CDR3 is 16 amino acids. This CDR3 is CASSEYGTGDTGELFF. The CDR3 DNA is TGTGCCAGCAGTGAATACGGGACAGGGGACACCGGGGAGCTGTTTTTT.

As to this clone: The sample holds other DNA sequences that translate to the same CDR3. J is TRBJ2-7 and V is TRBV4-1; 15 bases match TRBD2. The length of the CDR3 is 16 residues. V lost 1 base to trimming and J lost 5 bases; unmatched junction nucleotides: 3. CDR1 is MGHRA and CDR2 is YSYEKL in the germline V gene. The CDR3 bases are TGCGCCAGCAGCCAAGTCGGGACTAGCGGGAGGAACGAGCAGTACTTC. It is translated as CASSQVGTSGRNEQYF.

The CDR3: CASSDRTAQHF. CDR3 nucleotide sequence: TGTGCCAGCAGTGACAGGACAGCCCAGCATTTT. The rearrangement links TRBV2 to TRBJ1-5, with TRBD1 as a possible D gene (6 bases). The V and J ends lost 3 bases and 11 bases respectively, with 8 bases between them. The V gene's germline CDR1 is SNHLY and CDR2 FYNNEI. The CDR3 runs 11 residues.

The J gene is TRBJ2-7, the V gene TRBV10-3; 9 nucleotides line up with TRBD2. The trim removed 1 base at V and 11 bases at J, leaving 18 bases unmatched. Germline V gene data show CDR1 as ENHRY and CDR2 as SYGVKD. CDR3 length: 17 residues. In DNA form, the CDR3 reads TGTGCCATCAGTGAGTTTAATCCGGGAACAATAGCGGGAGAGGAGTACTTC. Translated, it gives CAISEFNPGTIAGEEYF.

The genes are TRBV28 and TRBJ2-7; TRBD1 or TRBD2 may be the D gene (5 bases each). Germline V lookup: CDR1 MDHEN, CDR2 SYDVKM. The ends were cut back, 7 bases at V and 2 bases at J, with 15 bases in the middle. CDR3 length: 14 amino acids. CDR3 in DNA: TGTGCCAGCACCCCCGGGACGGAAGCCTACGAGCAGTACTTC. This translates into CASTPGTEAYEQYF.

The V call is TRBV10-2, the J call TRBJ1-2; D possibly corresponds to TRBD1 (5 bases). CDR1 and CDR2 from the germline V gene are WSHSY and SAAADI. V shed 7 bases and J shed 7 bases, with 16 bases lying between them. The CDR3 runs 13 residues. The CDR3 region is CASTNKGPAGYTF. CDR3 DNA: TGCGCCAGCACGAATAAGGGGCCGGCTGGCTACACCTTC.